The T cell receptor (beta chain) described here comes from a study of T-cell reconstitution after alpha-beta-depleted transplantation in children. V was shortened by 1 base and J by 0 bases, with 10 bases between the two germline ends. This CDR3 is 15 amino acids long. Germline lookup yields CDR1 DFQATT and CDR2 SNEGSKA (reference sequence). The TCRbeta library was prepared with unique molecular identifiers. TCRdb reprocessed the PCR reads via MiXCR and lists one record per CDR3 protein. This sample has more than 550,000 distinct CDR3 sequences, with about 10% found just once. Sequencing used PBMCs from the stem cell graft donor, obtained from the stem cell graft. The V call is TRBV20-1, the J call TRBJ2-1; D possibly corresponds to TRBD2 (5 bases). The TCR comes from a human donor who donated a stem cell graft to a child with acute myeloid leukemia. Written as DNA, the CDR3 is TGCAGTGCTAGAGCTCCGGGAATCTCCTACAATGAGCAGTTCTTC. Protein product: CSARAPGISYNEQFF.